This T cell receptor (beta chain) was captured by sequencing in a study of cytomegalovirus exposure and HLA in healthy donors. This CDR3 is 15 amino acids long. V lost 5 bases and J 3 bases, leaving 13 bases between the germline ends. The germline gives CDR1 MNHNS, CDR2 SASEGT. The repertoire was sequenced with immunoSEQ multiplex PCR; TCRdb's copy has only in-frame clones and lacks some. This sample has more than 110,000 clones; about 94% occur once, and the top ten carry roughly 1.9%. The material sequenced was PBMCs. The receptor's source is a man aged 18 to 29 in good health and CMV-seropositive. The rearrangement links TRBV6-1 to TRBJ1-4, with D hard to call. In nucleotides, the CDR3 is TGTGCCAGCAGTCGACCCTGGGCAGCTAATGAAAAACTGTTTTTT. Its translation: CASSRPWAANEKLFF.